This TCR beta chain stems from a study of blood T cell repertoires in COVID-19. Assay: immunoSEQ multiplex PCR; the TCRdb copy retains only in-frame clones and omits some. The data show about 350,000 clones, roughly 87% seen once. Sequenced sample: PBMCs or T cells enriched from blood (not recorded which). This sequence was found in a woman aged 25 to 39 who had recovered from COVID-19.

CDR3 residues: CASLVRLGQGAYEQFF. The DNA of the CDR3 is TGTGCCAGCCTGGTAAGGCTGGGACAGGGGGCGTATGAGCAGTTCTTC. J is TRBJ2-1 and V is TRBV28; 12 bases map to TRBD1. The CDR3 loop spans 16 amino acids. V lost 8 bases and J lost 8; bases outside the gene matches: 13. Germline CDR1 is MDHEN and CDR2 is SYDVKM.